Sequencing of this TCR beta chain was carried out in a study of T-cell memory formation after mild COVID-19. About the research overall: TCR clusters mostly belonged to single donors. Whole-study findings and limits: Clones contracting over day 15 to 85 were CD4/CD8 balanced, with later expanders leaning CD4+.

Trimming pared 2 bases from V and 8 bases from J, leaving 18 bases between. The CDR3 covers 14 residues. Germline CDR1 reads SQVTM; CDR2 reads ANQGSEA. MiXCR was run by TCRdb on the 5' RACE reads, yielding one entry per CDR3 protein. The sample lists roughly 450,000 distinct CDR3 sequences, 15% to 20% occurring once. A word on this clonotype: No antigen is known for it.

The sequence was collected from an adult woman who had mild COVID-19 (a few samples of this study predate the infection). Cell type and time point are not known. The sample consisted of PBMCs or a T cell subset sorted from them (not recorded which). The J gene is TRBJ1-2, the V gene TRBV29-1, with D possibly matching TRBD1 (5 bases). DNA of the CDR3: TGCAGCGTTGAATATCAGGGATCAGCCGGCGGCTACACCTTC. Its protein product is CSVEYQGSAGGYTF.